The 30 T cell receptor beta chains reported below all come from one sample, sequenced in a study of T cell responses to AZD1222 COVID-19 vaccine. This table comes from immunoSEQ multiplex PCR, and its TCRdb copy is limited to in-frame clones, with some not included. The sample lists around 200,000 clones, just over 85% occurring once. Sequenced here: peripheral blood, sampled on day 0 of AZD1222 vaccination. These TCRs come from an adult in good health.

The chain joins TRBV7-2 to TRBJ1-1; the D is unclear. Germline V gives CDR1 SGHTA, CDR2 FQGNSA. The germline V and J ends were trimmed by 2 bases and 4 bases, with 11 bases remaining between them. The CDR3 is 14 amino acids. CDR3 sequence: CASSLMIVGTEAFF. As DNA, the CDR3 is TGTGCCAGCAGCTTAATGATAGTGGGCACTGAAGCTTTCTTT.

This chain joins TRBV7-2 and TRBJ1-4, with no clear D. The V gene lost 1 base and the J gene lost 8 bases, with 8 bases spanning the gap. The CDR3 is 13 amino acids. Germline CDR1 reads SGHTA; CDR2 reads FQGNSA. CDR3 nucleotide sequence: TGTGCCAGCAGCTTAGGGCGTAAAGAAAAACTGTTTTTT. Amino acids: CASSLGRKEKLFF.

The genes are TRBV6-5 and TRBJ2-7, with TRBD1 as a possible D gene (6 bases). V lost 7 bases and J 0 bases, leaving 16 bases between the germline ends. The CDR3 covers 15 residues. Germline V gene data show CDR1 as MNHEY and CDR2 as SVGAGI. The CDR3: CASNPRGDTSYEQYF. The CDR3 region has the DNA TGTGCCAGCAACCCCCGAGGGGACACCTCCTACGAGCAGTACTTC.

The rearrangement links TRBV11-1 to TRBJ2-1; D remains ambiguous. Germline V gene lookup returns CDR1 SGHAT and CDR2 FQDESV (reference sequence). The CDR3 spans 14 residues. V lost 2 bases and J 4 bases, leaving 9 bases between the germline ends. CDR3 coding DNA: TGTGCCAGCAGCTTATTCGATGGATACAATGAGCAGTTCTTC. Its protein product is CASSLFDGYNEQFF. The variable domain in full, completed from reference TRBV11-1 and TRBJ2-1, reads EAEVAQSPRYKITEKSQAVAFWCDPISGHATLYWYRQILGQGPELLVQFQDESVVDDSQLPKDRFSAERLKGVDSTLKIQPAELGDSAMYLCASSLFDGYNEQFFGPGTRLTVL.

This chain joins TRBV30 and TRBJ2-7; 11 bases are shared with TRBD2. Germline V gives CDR1 GTSNPN, CDR2 SVGIG (reference sequence). After removal of 4 bases from V and 4 bases from J, the junction contained 3 bases not matched to a gene. CDR3 length: 13 amino acids. The CDR3 nucleotides are TGTGCCTGGACTAGCGGGAGGACGTACGAGCAGTACTTC. Its translation is CAWTSGRTYEQYF.

The V call is TRBV9, the J call TRBJ1-6; no reliable D call. Germline V gives CDR1 SGDLS, CDR2 YYNGEE. Trimming shortened V by 3 bases and J by 10 bases, and 11 bases separated the two germline ends. The CDR3 is 13 amino acids. The CDR3 region has the DNA TGTGCCAGCAGCGCGACCCGAACGTCACCCCTCCACTTT. It translates to CASSATRTSPLHF. The full variable domain, with the rest looked up from reference TRBV9 and TRBJ1-6, is DSGVTQTPKHLITATGQRVTLRCSPRSGDLSVYWYQQSLDQGLQFLIQYYNGEERAKGNILERFSAQQFPDLHSELNLSSLELGDSALYFCASSATRTSPLHFGNGTRLTVT.

CDR3 nucleotide sequence: TGTGCCAGCAGCTTAGTTAGCGGGGGGGATCTCACAGATACGCAGTATTTT. Its protein is CASSLVSGGDLTDTQYF. The genes are TRBV7-2 and TRBJ2-3; 11 bases agree with TRBD2. Germline CDR1 and CDR2: SGHTA and FQGNSA. Trimming at V came to 1 base and at J to 2 bases, leaving 5 bases not matched to a gene. There are 17 residues in the CDR3.

This clone occurred once. The rearrangement links TRBV28 to TRBJ2-3; the D gene is possibly TRBD1 (5 bases). The CDR3 length is 14 residues. V lost 7 bases, J lost 1 base, and 12 bases lay in between. Germline CDR1 and CDR2: MDHEN and SYDVKM. CDR3 DNA sequence: TGTGCCAGCACTGCGGTGACAGGCACAGATACGCAGTATTTT. It codes for CASTAVTGTDTQYF.

The rearrangement links TRBV19 to TRBJ2-3; D might be TRBD2 (7 bases). This CDR3 contains 17 residues. CDR1 is LNHDA, CDR2 SQIVND, per germline (reference sequence). V lost 1 base and J 5 bases, leaving 19 bases between the germline ends. CDR3: CASSIGVVAGAGDTQYF. The CDR3 DNA reads TGTGCCAGTAGTATAGGGGTCGTGGCGGGGGCGGGAGATACGCAGTATTTT.

The chain employs TRBV4-3 and TRBJ1-1, with a possible D match to TRBD1 (6 bases). Trimming removed 5 bases at V and 4 bases at J, with 11 bases between. CDR1 and CDR2 from the germline V gene are LGHNA and YSLEER. The CDR3 sequence is 13 residues long. DNA for the CDR3: TGCGCCAGCAGCGACAGGTTTGGCACTGAAGCTTTCTTT. This translates into CASSDRFGTEAFF.

This chain links TRBV2 with TRBJ2-1; TRBD2 aligns across 9 bases. The V gene's germline CDR1 is SNHLY and CDR2 FYNNEI. CDR3 size: 16 residues. V lost 7 bases to trimming and J lost 0 bases; unmatched junction nucleotides: 7. The CDR3 region has the DNA TGTGCCAGCATTACCCCGGGACTAGCCTCCTACAATGAGCAGTTCTTC. Translated: CASITPGLASYNEQFF.

The rearrangement joins TRBV7-2 to TRBJ1-5; D is perhaps TRBD1 (5 bases). The germline V and J ends were trimmed by 5 bases and 3 bases, with 11 bases remaining between them. From germline, CDR1 is SGHTA and CDR2 FQGNSA. The CDR3 runs to 14 residues. CDR3 in amino acids: CASSADSNNQPQHF. The CDR3, as DNA: TGTGCCAGCAGCGCAGACAGTAACAATCAGCCCCAGCATTTT.

The chain employs TRBV4-3 and TRBJ1-1, with 9 nucleotides matching TRBD1. CDR1 and CDR2 (germline): LGHNA, YSLEER. Germline trimming cut 0 bases from V and 0 bases from J; bases unmatched to any gene: 14. There are 20 residues in the CDR3. CDR3 in DNA: TGCGCCAGCAGCCAAGATGGGGGACAGGGTTCAGGGCCAATGAACACTGAAGCTTTCTTT. It is translated as CASSQDGGQGSGPMNTEAFF.

The count of this clone is one. The chain carries TRBV30 and TRBJ2-1; 12 nucleotides align to TRBD2. The CDR3 is 17 residues long. Germline V lookup: CDR1 GTSNPN, CDR2 SVGIG (reference sequence). The trim removed 0 bases at V and 3 bases at J, leaving 6 bases unmatched. Here the CDR3 DNA reads TGTGCCTGGAGTGTACGTTTACTAGCGGGGGGCTACAATGAGCAGTTCTTC. Protein product: CAWSVRLLAGGYNEQFF. Supplemented by reference TRBV30 and TRBJ2-1, the full variable domain reads SQTIHQWPATLVQPVGSPLSLECTVEGTSNPNLYWYRQAAGRGLQLLFYSVGIGQISSEVPQNLSASRPQDRQFILSSKKLLLSDSGFYLCAWSVRLLAGGYNEQFFGPGTRLTVL.

This chain links TRBV4-3 with TRBJ2-1, with D possibly called TRBD1 or TRBD2 (5 bases each). From germline, CDR1 is LGHNA and CDR2 YSLEER. With 0 bases removed from V and 7 bases from J, the gap between germline ends came to 25 bases. The CDR3 covers 19 residues. The CDR3 sequence is CASSQEPQIAGTYGNEQFF. CDR3 DNA: TGCGCCAGCAGCCAAGAGCCGCAGATAGCAGGGACCTACGGGAATGAGCAGTTCTTC.

The gene calls are TRBV15 and TRBJ2-7; TRBD1 matches 7 bases. CDR3 length equals 13 residues. The germline V gene encodes CDR1 LNHNV and CDR2 YYDKDF (reference sequence). Trimming cost V 2 bases and J 6 bases; bases outside gene matches: 4. CDR3 sequence (DNA): TGTGCCACCAGCAGAAAACAGGGGACCGAGCAGTACTTC. It is translated as CATSRKQGTEQYF.

V is TRBV5-1 and J is TRBJ2-6, with D maybe TRBD1 (5 bases). Germline lookup yields CDR1 SGHRS and CDR2 YFSETQ. With 0 bases removed from V and 0 bases from J, the gap between germline ends came to 10 bases. The CDR3 contains 17 residues. DNA for the CDR3: TGCGCCAGCAGCTTGGCAGGGCGATCCTCTGGGGCCAACGTCCTGACTTTC. Translated, it gives CASSLAGRSSGANVLTF.

The chain is built from TRBV7-6 and TRBJ1-5; D might be TRBD1 (5 bases). CDR1 is SGHVS, CDR2 FNYEAQ, per germline. The CDR3 covers 16 residues. The V end lost 1 base, the J end lost 2 bases, and 12 bases lay between the germline ends. CDR3 region: CASSLDGGGRNQPQHF. The CDR3 region has the DNA TGTGCCAGCAGCTTAGATGGGGGGGGACGCAATCAGCCCCAGCATTTT. Together with reference TRBV7-6 and TRBJ1-5, the CDR3 gives the full variable domain: GAGVSQSPRYKVTKRGQDVALRCDPISGHVSLYWYRQALGQGPEFLTYFNYEAQQDKSGLPNDRFSAERPEGSISTLTIQRTEQRDSAMYRCASSLDGGGRNQPQHFGDGTRLSIL.

The rearrangement links TRBV7-3 to TRBJ2-6; D is unresolved. The CDR3 spans 18 residues. The V end lost 5 bases, the J end lost 0 bases, and 17 bases lay between the germline ends. Germline values: CDR1 SGHTA, CDR2 FQGTGA. CDR3 amino acids: CASSPSPTVSSGANVLTF. The CDR3 DNA is TGTGCCAGCAGCCCATCTCCAACTGTATCCTCTGGGGCCAACGTCCTGACTTTC.

In its sample, this clone was seen once. V is TRBV9 and J is TRBJ1-4; tentatively, D is TRBD1 (6 bases). The length of the CDR3 is 14 residues. Germline CDR1 is SGDLS and CDR2 is YYNGEE. Trimming shortened V by 3 bases and J by 4 bases, and 10 bases separated the two germline ends. The CDR3 is CASSEGTFNEKLFF. The CDR3 coding sequence is TGTGCCAGCAGCGAAGGGACATTTAATGAAAAACTGTTTTTT.

The chain joins TRBV6-5 to TRBJ1-4, with 9 bases fitting TRBD1. Trimming took 8 bases from V and 8 from J; bases not matched to a gene: 9. The CDR3 is 14 amino acids. Germline V gives CDR1 MNHEY, CDR2 SVGAGI. The DNA for the CDR3 is TGTGCCAGCGGGAAAACAGGGGGCTTAGAAAAACTGTTTTTT. It is translated as CASGKTGGLEKLFF.

CDR3 residues: CASSLAGNKETQYF. As DNA, the CDR3 is TGTGCCAGCAGTCTCGCAGGGAACAAAGAGACCCAGTACTTC. The chain carries TRBV27 and TRBJ2-5; a possible D gene is TRBD1 (5 bases). The V end lost 5 bases, the J end lost 3 bases, and 13 bases lay between the germline ends. Germline V CDR1 and CDR2: MNHEY, SMNVEV (reference sequence). This CDR3 comprises 14 residues.

This chain uses TRBV28 with TRBJ1-4, with D uncertain. Germline V gene lookup returns CDR1 MDHEN and CDR2 SYDVKM. The V end lost 4 bases, the J end lost 0 bases, and 9 bases lay between the germline ends. This CDR3 has 15 residues. CDR3: CASSSLIATNEKLFF. CDR3 bases: TGTGCCAGCAGTTCCTTGATTGCAACTAATGAAAAACTGTTTTTT.

As regards this clone: Other nucleotide sequences in the sample specify the same CDR3. The chain carries TRBV7-2 and TRBJ2-7, with TRBD2 as a possible D gene (6 bases). The CDR3 runs 12 residues. Germline V lookup: CDR1 SGHTA, CDR2 FQGNSA. V lost 6 bases and J 4 bases, leaving 10 bases between the germline ends. Written as DNA, the CDR3 is TGTGCCAGCAGGGGCGCGGGATACGAGCAGTACTTC. This encodes CASRGAGYEQYF. Complete variable domain (other parts from reference TRBV7-2 and TRBJ2-7): GAGVSQSPSNKVTEKGKDVELRCDPISGHTALYWYRQSLGQGLEFLIYFQGNSAPDKSGLPSDRFSAERTGGSVSTLTIQRTQQEDSAVYLCASRGAGYEQYFGPGTRLTVT.

This chain joins TRBV7-2 and TRBJ2-3; the match to TRBD2 covers 9 bases. The germline CDR1 and CDR2 sequences are SGHTA and FQGNSA. Trimming cost V 5 bases and J 15 bases; bases outside gene matches: 9. This CDR3 contains 12 residues. CDR3 bases: TGTGCCAGCAGCCCTCCTCTAGCGGGGTATTATTTT. Protein sequence: CASSPPLAGYYF.

CDR3 protein: CASSVAGIQETQYF. CDR3 nucleotide sequence: TGTGCCAGCAGCGTAGCGGGCATCCAAGAGACCCAGTACTTC. J is TRBJ2-5 and V is TRBV9; no clear D gene. V was trimmed by 0 bases and J by 1 base, leaving 7 bases between them. The germline V gene encodes CDR1 SGDLS and CDR2 YYNGEE. This CDR3 is built from 14 residues.

The J gene is TRBJ1-6, the V gene TRBV19, with a possible D match to TRBD1 (5 bases). The CDR3 has 14 residues. Germline V lookup: CDR1 LNHDA, CDR2 SQIVND (reference sequence). Trimming pared 3 bases from V and 10 bases from J, leaving 13 bases between. Written as DNA, the CDR3 is TGTGCCAGTAGTATGACCCAGGGAGGATCACCCCTCCACTTT. Translated: CASSMTQGGSPLHF.

In DNA, the CDR3 is TGTGCCAGCAGTAGGACAGGGACCCCGCTTCAAAGCAATCAGCCCCAGCATTTT. This sequence encodes CASSRTGTPLQSNQPQHF. The rearrangement uses TRBV27 and TRBJ1-5; the match to TRBD1 covers 8 bases. J lost 1 base, V lost 5 bases, and 13 bases had no gene match. The CDR3 extends over 18 amino acids. Per the germline V gene, CDR1 is MNHEY and CDR2 is SMNVEV (reference sequence).

V and J are TRBV28 and TRBJ1-6; 7 bases line up with TRBD1. CDR3 length: 16 residues. V lost 2 bases, J lost 4 bases, and 5 bases stayed unmatched. In germline, CDR1 is MDHEN, CDR2 SYDVKM. The CDR3 region has the DNA TGTGCCAGCAGTTTACGAGGGGGCGATTATAATTCACCCCTCCACTTT. Encoded protein: CASSLRGGDYNSPLHF.

The V and J genes are TRBV5-1 and TRBJ2-1, with D maybe TRBD2 (5 bases). CDR1 SGHRS and CDR2 YFSETQ come from the germline V gene. This CDR3 is built from 14 residues. V shed 1 base and J shed 5 bases, with 10 bases lying between them. The CDR3 sequence is CASSLRPGDNEQFF. The DNA of the CDR3 is TGCGCCAGCAGCTTGCGCCCCGGGGACAATGAGCAGTTCTTC.